The T cell receptor beta chain described here comes from a study of CD4 T cells in relation to SARS-CoV-2 and coronaviruses. Study in general: Controls used an HIV-1 Nef peptide pool or no peptide.

CD4+ T cells from unexposed donors were obtained before the COVID-19 pandemic (2011-2018). Isolation of CD4+ T cells took place after less than 13 days in culture. Cultures received half-medium IL-2 refreshes on days 3 and 7. Comment on this clone: Its specificity is unknown. One end of the junction does not line up with germline, which may come from a read error.

Sequencing was performed with immunoSEQ multiplex PCR; in TCRdb, only in-frame clones are kept and a portion is missing. The sample shows some 27,000 clones, about 80% of them seen only once. The specimen sequenced was CD4+ T cells from PBMCs, cultured in vitro. The source of this sequence is a human donor in good health.

The CDR3 DNA reads as TGTGCCAGCACTGAAGCGGGGGTGGGCTACGAGCAGTACTTC. Encoded protein: CASTEAGVGYEQYF. The chain combines TRBV6-1 with TRBJ2-7; 8 bases fit TRBD2. The CDR3 covers 14 residues. CDR1 and CDR2 (germline): MNHNS, SASEGT.